This entry lists 20 T cell receptor beta chains sequenced from one sample in a study of shared clonotypes between healthy human individuals. Cells designated naive CD8 were CD45RO-negative and were positively selected for CCR7, with terminally differentiated effector memory CD45RA+ cells excluded. This table comes from immunoSEQ multiplex PCR, and its TCRdb copy is limited to in-frame clones, with some not included. The table includes hundreds of thousands of clones, approximately 96% detected once. Sequences were obtained from naive CD8+ T cells sorted from blood. These receptors were obtained from a woman aged 25 to 39 in good health.

The rearrangement joins TRBV6-1 to TRBJ2-7; 7 bases line up with TRBD1. V was clipped by 3 bases and J by 0 bases; unmatched bases: 2. This CDR3 is 14 amino acids long. The germline V gene has CDR1 MNHNS and CDR2 SASEGT. This chain's CDR3 is CASSETGISYEQYF. The DNA of the CDR3 is TGTGCCAGCAGTGAGACAGGGATCTCCTACGAGCAGTACTTC.

This chain uses TRBV7-7 with TRBJ2-7, with TRBD1 matching 7 bases. The CDR3 runs 14 residues. Germline V CDR1 and CDR2: SSHAT, FNYEAQ (reference sequence). Trimming cost V 5 bases and J 2 bases; bases outside gene matches: 6. The CDR3 protein is CASSTGVGPYEQYF. CDR3 nucleotides: TGTGCCAGCAGCACAGGGGTCGGGCCCTACGAGCAGTACTTC.

This rearrangement joins TRBV29-1 to TRBJ1-1; the D gene is possibly TRBD1 (5 bases). From germline, CDR1 is SQVTM and CDR2 ANQGSEA. The ends were cut back, 7 bases at V and 5 bases at J, with 17 bases in the middle. The CDR3 sequence is 13 residues long. The chain's CDR3 is CSGGHGDFTEAFF. The CDR3 region has the DNA TGCAGCGGTGGACACGGGGATTTTACTGAAGCTTTCTTT.

V is TRBV11-1 and J is TRBJ1-1; no definite D call. The CDR3 has 14 amino acids. Looked up from germline, CDR1 is SGHAT and CDR2 is FQDESV (reference sequence). Trimming stripped 7 bases from V and 5 bases from J, with 17 bases between. CDR3 protein: CASNPGISGTEAFF. The CDR3 DNA is TGTGCCAGCAACCCTGGGATTTCTGGGACTGAAGCTTTCTTT.

The chain uses TRBV10-1 and TRBJ2-1; D is possibly TRBD1 or TRBD2 (5 bases each). The CDR3 is 15 residues long. V was clipped by 3 bases and J by 10 bases, with 19 bases between them. Germline CDR1 reads WNHNN; CDR2 reads SYGVQD (reference sequence). The CDR3 region has the DNA TGCGCCAGCAGTGAACGGGGCGGACGGTTCGGGGAGCAGTTCTTC. Its translation: CASSERGGRFGEQFF.

The rearrangement uses TRBV27 and TRBJ2-7; the D gene is possibly TRBD1 (6 bases). CDR3 size: 13 residues. Between the trimmed V and J ends, which lost 2 bases and 6 bases, there was a span of 11 bases. CDR1 and CDR2 from the germline V gene are MNHEY and SMNVEV (reference sequence). For the CDR3, the DNA is TGTGCCAGCAGTTTAAGTCAGGGGACCGAGCAGTACTTC. Translating gives CASSLSQGTEQYF.

This clone was detected only once. The chain links TRBV4-1 to TRBJ2-7; the match to TRBD2 covers 7 bases. CDR3 length: 16 amino acids. Germline CDR1 is MGHRA and CDR2 is YSYEKL. V lost 2 bases to trimming and J lost 2 bases; unmatched junction nucleotides: 9. CDR3 DNA sequence: TGCGCCAGCAGCCAATTCGCGCGGGAGCGCCCCTACGAGCAGTACTTC. This sequence encodes CASSQFARERPYEQYF.

In regard to this clone: One base away lies a much larger clone, so this may be a sequencing read error. V is TRBV6-1 and J is TRBJ2-7; 9 nucleotides match TRBD1. From germline, CDR1 is MNHNS and CDR2 SASEGT. The CDR3 runs 13 residues. After removal of 5 bases from V and 5 bases from J, the junction contained 4 bases not matched to a gene. The CDR3 region is CASSSGTGHEQYF. DNA for the CDR3: TGTGCCAGCAGTTCCGGGACAGGGCACGAGCAGTACTTC.

The gene calls are TRBV29-1 and TRBJ2-5, with D possibly called TRBD1 or TRBD2 (5 bases each). V was trimmed by 4 bases and J by 9 bases, leaving 30 bases between them. The CDR3 covers 17 residues. The V gene's germline CDR1 is SQVTM and CDR2 ANQGSEA. This chain's CDR3 is CSVGPRYQSGTSVAQYF. Here the CDR3 DNA reads TGCAGCGTTGGGCCCAGATACCAGTCCGGGACCTCCGTGGCCCAGTACTTC. The full variable domain, with the rest looked up from reference TRBV29-1 and TRBJ2-5, is SAVISQKPSRDICQRGTSLTIQCQVDSQVTMMFWYRQQPGQSLTLIATANQGSEATYESGFVIDKFPISRPNLTFSTLTVSNMSPEDSSIYLCSVGPRYQSGTSVAQYFGPGTRLLVL.

This chain links TRBV4-2 with TRBJ2-5, with TRBD2 matching 10 bases. The CDR3 spans 16 residues. CDR1 LGHNA and CDR2 YNFKEQ come from the germline V gene. Germline trimming cut 1 base from V and 3 bases from J; bases unmatched to any gene: 5. This CDR3 is CASSQVRLAGEETQYF. CDR3 nucleotide sequence: TGTGCCAGCAGCCAAGTGAGGCTAGCGGGAGAAGAGACCCAGTACTTC.

The chain joins TRBV5-4 to TRBJ2-5; D uncertain. V lost 4 bases and J lost 4, with 17 bases in between. CDR1 SGHNT and CDR2 YYREEE come from the germline V gene (reference sequence). The CDR3 consists of 15 residues. The CDR3 bases are TGTGCCAGCAGCGAGTTACCAGCTGGGCTAGAGACCCAGTACTTC. Its translation is CASSELPAGLETQYF.

J is TRBJ1-1 and V is TRBV6-5, with D hard to call. V was shortened by 4 bases and J by 5 bases, with 5 bases between the two germline ends. This CDR3 is built from 11 residues. CDR1 MNHEY and CDR2 SVGAGI come from the germline V gene. The CDR3 DNA reads TGTGCCAGCAGTTGGGGAACTGAAGCTTTCTTT. This codes for CASSWGTEAFF.

This rearrangement joins TRBV7-9 to TRBJ2-2; 7 nucleotides agree with TRBD1. Germline trimming cut 5 bases from V and 5 bases from J; bases unmatched to any gene: 14. The germline CDR1 and CDR2 sequences are SEHNR and FQNEAQ (reference sequence). There are 17 residues in the CDR3. The CDR3 spells CASSPVPGQPLTGELFF. The CDR3 DNA sequence: TGTGCCAGCAGCCCCGTTCCGGGACAGCCCCTGACCGGGGAGCTGTTTTTT.

This rearrangement joins TRBV11-1 to TRBJ2-1, with no clear D. The germline V gene encodes CDR1 SGHAT and CDR2 FQDESV (reference sequence). Trimming stripped 6 bases from V and 6 bases from J, with 9 bases between. The CDR3 is made up of 12 amino acids. The CDR3 DNA reads as TGTGCCAGCAGTCCACCCGGCAATGAGCAGTTCTTC. Translation: CASSPPGNEQFF.

The chain is built from TRBV6-5 and TRBJ2-3; TRBD2 matches at 13 bases. Germline V gene lookup returns CDR1 MNHEY and CDR2 SVGAGI. The CDR3 has 15 amino acids. V dropped 6 bases and J dropped 7; count of bases not matched to a gene: 7. As DNA, the CDR3 is TGTGCCAGCAGACCCGGACTAGCGGGAGTAAATACGCAGTATTTT. Residues: CASRPGLAGVNTQYF.

This clone was found a few times. V usage is TRBV13 and J usage is TRBJ1-5; possible D gene TRBD1, 6 bases. Trimming took off 3 bases at V and 5 bases at J, with 8 bases between the two ends. The CDR3 length is 13 residues. In germline, CDR1 is PRHDT, CDR2 FYEKMQ (reference sequence). CDR3 sequence reads: CASSLGHYQPQHF. The CDR3, as DNA: TGTGCCAGCAGCTTGGGACACTATCAGCCCCAGCATTTT.

The rearrangement joins TRBV6-6 to TRBJ2-7, with D uncertain. Trimming cost V 3 bases and J 5 bases, with 8 bases left between them. Germline CDR1 and CDR2: MNHNY and SVGAGI (reference sequence). The CDR3 is 12 residues long. The CDR3 DNA is TGTGCCAGCAGTTATAGCCCTAACGAGCAGTACTTC. This gives the protein CASSYSPNEQYF.

The V and J genes are TRBV11-2 and TRBJ2-7, with D maybe TRBD1 (7 bases). CDR3 length equals 16 residues. Deletions cut 5 bases from V and 3 bases from J, with 20 bases between. In germline, CDR1 is SGHAT, CDR2 FQNNGV. CDR3 bases: TGTGCCAGCAGCCCAACCCAAGACAGGGAGGACTACGAGCAGTACTTC. This sequence encodes CASSPTQDREDYEQYF.

The V and J genes are TRBV4-1 and TRBJ1-3; D not certain. This CDR3 is 15 amino acids long. Germline lookup yields CDR1 MGHRA and CDR2 YSYEKL. Deletions cut 1 base from V and 0 bases from J, with 7 bases between. CDR3 protein: CASSQGIRSGNTIYF. CDR3 DNA: TGCGCCAGCAGCCAAGGTATCCGCTCTGGAAACACCATATATTTT.

In this sample, this clone turned up once. The rearrangement links TRBV28 to TRBJ1-5; D is ambiguous. Germline V lookup: CDR1 MDHEN, CDR2 SYDVKM. With 3 bases removed from V and 5 bases from J, the gap between germline ends came to 23 bases. CDR3 size: 18 residues. The CDR3 nucleotides read TGTGCCAGCAGTTTCTACTTGACAATAGGGCGCGCGGATCAGCCCCAGCATTTT. Its protein is CASSFYLTIGRADQPQHF.